This T cell receptor beta chain was identified in a study of blood T cell repertoires in COVID-19. Whole-study context: Spain, Italy and the United States supplied samples that represented acute and convalescent COVID-19. T cells, B-cell-depleted T cells, or PBMCs provided the cDNA or gDNA that served as material.

Germline values: CDR1 SGHRS, CDR2 YFSETQ. V was trimmed by 1 base and J by 3 bases, leaving 19 bases between them. The CDR3 has 17 residues. This clone appeared a single time. Under the authors' procedure: Amplification of reference gene primers provided the estimated nucleated cell counts. The repertoire was sequenced with immunoSEQ multiplex PCR; TCRdb's copy has only in-frame clones and lacks some. V and J calls plus clone size are reproduced from that table; the DNA served to infer D and trimming. The sample contains 70,000 to 95,000 clones, over 70% of which appear only once. This TCR was sampled from a middle-aged man with active COVID-19. The sample was peripheral blood. The chain couples TRBV5-1 to TRBJ2-5, with D perhaps matching TRBD2 (6 bases). This chain's CDR3 is CASSLRVGAGGKETQYF. DNA of the CDR3: TGCGCCAGCAGCTTGAGGGTGGGAGCAGGAGGGAAAGAGACCCAGTACTTC.